This entry lists 12 T cell receptor beta chains sequenced from one sample in a study of blood T cell repertoires in COVID-19. Clones were read by immunoSEQ multiplex PCR, and TCRdb kept only the in-frame ones, dropping some. The data hold about 350,000 clones, with approximately 89% observed a single time. Sequences were obtained from peripheral blood. These receptors all stem from an older woman with COVID-19, enrolled during active disease.

This clone was observed a single time. This chain uses TRBV7-3 with TRBJ1-1, with a weak D call TRBD1 (6 bases). The CDR3 sequence is 14 residues long. With 5 bases removed from V and 1 base from J, the gap between germline ends came to 11 bases. Germline-derived CDR1 and CDR2 are SGHTA and FQGTGA. Written as DNA, the CDR3 is TGTGCCAGCAGCCCACAGGGTCAGAACACTGAAGCTTTCTTT. This gives the protein CASSPQGQNTEAFF.

The V gene is TRBV27, the J gene TRBJ1-6; a weak D match, TRBD1 (5 bases). V was trimmed by 6 bases and J by 3 bases, leaving 12 bases between them. The CDR3 spans 15 residues. Germline V CDR1 and CDR2: MNHEY, SMNVEV (reference sequence). The CDR3 sequence is CASSPGLYYNSPLHF. The CDR3 bases are TGTGCCAGCAGCCCGGGACTGTACTATAATTCACCCCTCCACTTT.

The chain couples TRBV11-2 to TRBJ1-4; 9 positions agree with TRBD1. The V and J ends lost 1 base and 8 bases, in that order; junction bases with no gene match: 17. Germline V gene data show CDR1 as SGHAT and CDR2 as FQNNGV. The CDR3 consists of 19 residues. CDR3 in DNA: TGTGCCAGCAGCTTAGTCCGCTCCCTGCCGGGACAGGGTAAAGAAAAACTGTTTTTT. This sequence encodes CASSLVRSLPGQGKEKLFF.

This clone came up once. This rearrangement joins TRBV11-2 to TRBJ2-2; no clear D. Trimming shortened V by 5 bases and J by 8 bases, and 9 bases separated the two germline ends. Germline CDR1 is SGHAT and CDR2 is FQNNGV. The CDR3 runs 12 residues. The CDR3 coding sequence is TGTGCCAGCAGCCTAACCGTGGGGGAGCTGTTTTTT. Translation: CASSLTVGELFF. Full variable domain (remainder filled in from reference TRBV11-2 and TRBJ2-2): EAGVAQSPRYKIIEKRQSVAFWCNPISGHATLYWYQQILGQGPKLLIQFQNNGVVDDSQLPKDRFSAERLKGVDSTLKIQPAKLEDSAVYLCASSLTVGELFFGEGSRLTVL.

A single count supports this clone. The chain links TRBV27 to TRBJ1-6, with D tentatively TRBD1 (6 bases). This CDR3 comprises 14 residues. Trimming cost V 5 bases and J 8 bases, with 13 bases left between them. Germline V gene lookup returns CDR1 MNHEY and CDR2 SMNVEV (reference sequence). CDR3 in DNA: TGTGCCAGCAGTCAACAGGGTTCAGATTCACCCCTCCACTTT. Translation: CASSQQGSDSPLHF.

This clone was seen a single time. This chain joins TRBV19 and TRBJ2-2; D perhaps matches TRBD2 (5 bases). The CDR3 totals 14 residues. V lost 3 bases and J 7 bases, leaving 12 bases between the germline ends. CDR1 and CDR2 from the germline V gene are LNHDA and SQIVND (reference sequence). The CDR3 DNA reads as TGTGCCAGTAGTATCGCTCGGGATCGCGGGGAGCTGTTTTTT. Protein sequence: CASSIARDRGELFF.

This rearrangement joins TRBV2 to TRBJ1-5; TRBD1 is a possible D gene (5 bases). Germline CDR1 is SNHLY and CDR2 is FYNNEI. With 8 bases removed from V and 4 bases from J, the gap between germline ends came to 9 bases. CDR3 size: 12 residues. CDR3 DNA sequence: TGTGCCAGCCGAGACAGTAATCAGCCCCAGCATTTT. As protein: CASRDSNQPQHF. Variable domain in full (rest from reference TRBV2 and TRBJ1-5): EPEVTQTPSHQVTQMGQEVILRCVPISNHLYFYWYRQILGQKVEFLVSFYNNEISEKSEIFDDQFSVERPDGSNFTLKIRSTKLEDSAMYFCASRDSNQPQHFGDGTRLSIL.

The chain uses TRBV9 and TRBJ2-7; D remains unclear. Per germline, CDR1 SGDLS and CDR2 YYNGEE. There are 13 residues in the CDR3. V was shortened by 0 bases and J by 2 bases, with 6 bases between the two germline ends. The CDR3, as DNA: TGTGCCAGCAGCGTAGCGGAGACCTACGAGCAGTACTTC. This codes for CASSVAETYEQYF.

This sequence joins TRBV15 and TRBJ1-1; tentatively, D is TRBD1 (6 bases). The ends were cut back, 2 bases at V and 8 bases at J, with 12 bases in the middle. CDR1 and CDR2 from the germline V gene are LNHNV and YYDKDF (reference sequence). The CDR3 totals 13 residues. CDR3 residues: CATSRTGPQEAFF. The CDR3 nucleotides are TGTGCCACCAGCAGAACAGGGCCCCAGGAAGCTTTCTTT.

The V gene is TRBV28, the J gene TRBJ2-1, with 14 bases fitting TRBD2. Per the germline V gene, CDR1 is MDHEN and CDR2 is SYDVKM. The V gene end was trimmed by 8 bases and the J gene end by 2 bases; junction bases not matched to a gene: 11. The CDR3 spans 18 residues. The CDR3 region is CASVTSGGAGVTYNEQFF. In nucleotides, the CDR3 is TGTGCCAGCGTGACTAGCGGGGGGGCCGGGGTGACCTACAATGAGCAGTTCTTC.

The sample holds a few counts of this clone. The chain recombines TRBV2 with TRBJ1-4, with unresolved D. Germline loops: CDR1 SNHLY, CDR2 FYNNEI. V lost 5 bases to trimming and J lost 1 base, with 17 bases between them. The CDR3 length is 17 residues. CDR3 protein: CASSPRVLHRTNEKLFF. CDR3 sequence (DNA): TGTGCCAGCAGTCCCCGGGTATTACACCGAACTAATGAAAAACTGTTTTTT.

The CDR3 coding sequence is TGTGCCAGCAGTCCTGCGGGGTCTCAGCGGGATTCACCCCTCCACTTT. Amino acids: CASSPAGSQRDSPLHF. This chain links TRBV28 with TRBJ1-6; D ambiguous. Germline lookup yields CDR1 MDHEN and CDR2 SYDVKM. CDR3 length equals 16 residues. Deletions cut 5 bases from V and 8 bases from J, with 19 bases between.